A selection of T cell receptor beta chains follows, all from one sample in a study of T cell responses to AZD1222 COVID-19 vaccine. Some clones are missing from TCRdb's copy, which holds only in-frame ones; the method was immunoSEQ multiplex PCR. The repertoire holds approximately 150,000 clones, with under 95% as singletons. The input for sequencing was peripheral blood, taken 28 days after the second dose of the MenACWY control vaccine. The receptors stem from an adult who received the MenACWY meningococcal vaccine as a control. CDR3s include the opening cysteine and the closing phenylalanine or tryptophan. A D gene is named only where the DNA matches it firmly. Size is omitted from some rows. Given values are once, few, many or a class for expanded clones.

TRBV3-1/TRBV3-2	TRBJ1-1	-	-	CASTRQGQNTEAFF	TGTGCCAGCACCCGGCAGGGCCAAAACACTGAAGCTTTCTTT
TRBV18	TRBJ2-7	-	TRBD1	CASSPQRQGHEQYF	TGTGCCAGCTCACCACAGAGACAGGGGCACGAGCAGTACTTC
TRBV28	TRBJ2-7	-	-	CASTRTDTYEQYF	TGTGCCAGCACCCGGACAGACACCTACGAGCAGTACTTC
TRBV11-2	TRBJ1-2	-	-	CASRSPGGAFGYTF	TGTGCCAGCAGGTCCCCGGGAGGGGCTTTTGGCTACACCTTC
TRBV6-5	TRBJ1-5	-	-	CASSYNRQSNQPQHF	TGTGCCAGCAGCTACAACCGACAGAGCAATCAGCCCCAGCATTTT
TRBV10-3	TRBJ2-3	-	TRBD1	CAINRQGADTQYF	TGTGCCATCAACCGACAGGGGGCAGATACGCAGTATTTT
TRBV3-1/TRBV3-2	TRBJ2-5	-	-	CASSQDRWVETQYF	TGTGCCAGCAGCCAAGATCGGTGGGTGGAGACCCAGTACTTC
TRBV19	TRBJ1-5	-	-	CASMAASDQPQHF	TGTGCCAGTATGGCAGCTAGCGATCAGCCCCAGCATTTT
TRBV9	TRBJ1-2	-	-	CASSVGLGLDYGYTF	TGTGCCAGCAGCGTAGGGTTGGGTCTGGACTATGGCTACACCTTC
TRBV25-1	TRBJ2-7	-	TRBD1	CASSEGDRGRKQYF	TGTGCCAGCAGTGAAGGGGACAGGGGGCGGAAGCAGTACTTC
TRBV19	TRBJ1-2	-	-	CASSIGTGNYGYTF	TGTGCCAGTAGTATCGGTACAGGAAACTATGGCTACACCTTC
TRBV12-3/TRBV12-4	TRBJ2-7	-	-	CASSPSNYEQYF	TGTGCCAGCAGTCCGAGCAACTACGAGCAGTACTTC
TRBV19	TRBJ2-5	once	-	CASSIVGGQETQYF	TGTGCCAGTAGTATAGTCGGAGGGCAAGAGACCCAGTACTTC
TRBV5-1	TRBJ2-5	-	TRBD2	CASSTGPGLAVETQYF	TGCGCCAGCAGCACAGGACCGGGACTAGCTGTAGAGACCCAGTACTTC
TRBV6-5	TRBJ2-3	-	-	CASSYSPRADTQYF	TGTGCCAGCAGTTACTCGCCCCGAGCAGATACGCAGTATTTT
TRBV15	TRBJ2-3	-	TRBD2	CATSRDLAGTTDTQYF	TGTGCCACCAGCAGAGATTTAGCGGGAACCACAGATACGCAGTATTTT
TRBV28	TRBJ2-3	once	-	CASRNDRQPRTQYF	TGTGCCAGCAGGAACGACAGGCAACCACGGACGCAGTATTTT
TRBV9	TRBJ1-3	-	-	CASSVGEVGSGNTIYF	TGTGCCAGCAGCGTAGGAGAAGTCGGGAGTGGAAACACCATATATTTT
TRBV15	TRBJ1-5	-	-	CATSRDRGANQPQHF	TGTGCCACCAGCAGAGATAGAGGGGCGAATCAGCCCCAGCATTTT
TRBV29-1	TRBJ1-1	-	TRBD1	CSVGDSGGRGTEAFF	TGCAGCGTTGGGGACTCAGGGGGTCGGGGGACTGAAGCTTTCTTT
TRBV30	TRBJ2-3	once	TRBD2	CAWSVGGGDTDTQYF	TGTGCCTGGAGTGTAGGCGGGGGGGACACAGATACGCAGTATTTT
TRBV28	TRBJ2-7	few	-	CASSVFRYEQYF	TGTGCCAGCAGTGTTTTTAGGTACGAGCAGTACTTC
TRBV5-1	TRBJ2-3	-	TRBD2	CASSPGAGGTDTQYF	TGCGCCAGCAGCCCCGGGGCGGGAGGCACAGATACGCAGTATTTT
TRBV7-3	TRBJ2-4	-	-	CASSPSGGSAKNIQYF	TGTGCCAGCAGCCCAAGTGGGGGGTCGGCCAAAAACATTCAGTACTTC
TRBV28	TRBJ1-4	-	-	CASSLGYRTTNEKLFF	TGTGCCAGCAGTTTAGGGTATCGGACAACTAATGAAAAACTGTTTTTT
TRBV11-2	TRBJ2-3	-	TRBD1	CASKVTGVSTDTQYF	TGTGCCAGCAAAGTGACAGGGGTTAGCACAGATACGCAGTATTTT
TRBV7-9	TRBJ2-3	once	-	CASSLLGATDTQYF	TGTGCCAGCAGCTTACTCGGGGCAACAGATACGCAGTATTTT
TRBV7-9	TRBJ2-1	-	TRBD2	CASSPTSGRAGVF	TGTGCCAGCAGCCCGACTAGCGGGAGAGCCGGGGTCTTC
TRBV24-1	TRBJ2-2	-	-	CATSDSRYQTPGTGELFF	TGTGCCACCAGTGATTCCCGCTATCAAACCCCCGGCACCGGGGAGCTGTTTTTT
TRBV7-2	TRBJ1-2	-	-	CASSQTFGVGYTF	TGTGCCAGCAGCCAAACTTTCGGGGTAGGCTACACCTTC
TRBV5-1	TRBJ1-6	-	-	CASSSNNSPLHF	TGCGCCAGCAGCTCCAATAATTCACCCCTCCACTTT
TRBV11-2	TRBJ2-7	once	TRBD1	CASSAEYRTGAYEQYF	TGTGCCAGCAGCGCCGAATATCGGACAGGAGCCTACGAGCAGTACTTC
TRBV6-5	TRBJ2-1	-	TRBD2	CASRSGGGNEQFF	TGTGCCAGCAGGTCCGGCGGGGGGAATGAGCAGTTCTTC
TRBV7-8	TRBJ1-1	-	TRBD1	CASSLHPPRTGVANTEAFF	TGTGCCAGCAGCTTACATCCCCCCCGCACAGGGGTAGCGAACACTGAAGCTTTCTTT
TRBV5-4	TRBJ2-5	once	TRBD1	CASSLATFWDRGWQETQYF	TGTGCCAGCAGCTTGGCTACTTTCTGGGACAGGGGGTGGCAAGAGACCCAGTACTTC
TRBV7-9	TRBJ2-7	-	TRBD1	CASSLGLTGERYEQYF	TGTGCCAGCAGCTTAGGGTTGACAGGGGAGAGGTACGAGCAGTACTTC